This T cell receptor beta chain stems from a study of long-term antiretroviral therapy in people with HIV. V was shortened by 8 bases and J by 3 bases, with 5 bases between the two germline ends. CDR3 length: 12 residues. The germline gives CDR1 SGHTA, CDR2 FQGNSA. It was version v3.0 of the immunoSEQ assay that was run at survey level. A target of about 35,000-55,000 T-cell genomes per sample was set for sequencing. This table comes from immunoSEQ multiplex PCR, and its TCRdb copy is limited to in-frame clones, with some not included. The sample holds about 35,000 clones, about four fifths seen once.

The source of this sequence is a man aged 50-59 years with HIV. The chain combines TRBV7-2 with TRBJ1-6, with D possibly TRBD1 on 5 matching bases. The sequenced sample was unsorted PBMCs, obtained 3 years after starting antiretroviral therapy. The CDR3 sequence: CASGHYNSPLHF. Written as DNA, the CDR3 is TGTGCCAGCGGACACTATAATTCACCCCTCCACTTT.